The 16 T cell receptor beta chains in this list originate from one sample, sequenced in a study of T-cell memory formation after mild COVID-19. From the 5' RACE reads, TCRdb called clonotypes with MiXCR, one entry per CDR3 protein. The data hold about 250,000 distinct CDR3 sequences, with approximately 15% observed a single time. The sequencing sample was made of PBMCs or a T cell subset sorted from them (not recorded which). The receptors shown here come from an adult woman who had mild COVID-19 (a few samples of this study predate the infection). Cell type and time point are not known.

The gene calls are TRBV5-1 and TRBJ1-1; maybe TRBD1 (5 bases). Germline V gene data show CDR1 as SGHRS and CDR2 as YFSETQ. The V gene lost 1 base and the J gene lost 6 bases, with 13 bases spanning the gap. CDR3 length: 14 residues. The CDR3 sequence: CASSLIRGSAEAFF. For the CDR3, the DNA is TGCGCCAGCAGCTTGATTCGGGGGAGCGCTGAAGCTTTCTTT.

V and J are TRBV6-2 or TRBV6-3 and TRBJ2-6; unclear D gene. V was pared by 8 bases and J by 2 bases, with 10 bases between. This CDR3 contains 14 residues. Germline V gene data show CDR1 as MNHEY and CDR2 as SVGEGT. The CDR3 loop is CASREDPGANVLTF. In DNA form, the CDR3 reads TGTGCCAGCCGAGAGGACCCTGGGGCCAACGTCCTGACTTTC.

The chain is built from TRBV10-3 and TRBJ2-7, with unresolved D. CDR1 and CDR2 (germline): ENHRY, SYGVKD. V was cut by 4 bases and J by 4 bases, with 5 bases left in between. The length of the CDR3 is 11 residues. CDR3 DNA: TGTGCCATCAGTGGAAATTACGAGCAGTACTTC. Translation gives CAISGNYEQYF.

The chain uses TRBV5-6 and TRBJ1-2; 10 bases agree with TRBD1. CDR1 is SGHDT and CDR2 is YYEEEE in the germline V gene. The V segment lost 2 bases and the J segment 2 bases; nucleotides outside the gene matches: 3. CDR3 size: 15 residues. As DNA, the CDR3 is TGTGCCAGCAGCTTTCCGGGACAGGGGAACTATGGCTACACCTTC. Its translation: CASSFPGQGNYGYTF.

This clonotype has just a few counts. The rearrangement joins TRBV19 to TRBJ1-1, with 10 bases lining up with TRBD1. With 6 bases clipped from V and 1 base from J, the junction kept 11 bases outside the gene matches. The germline CDR1 and CDR2 sequences are LNHDA and SQIVND (reference sequence). This CDR3 region has 17 residues. DNA for the CDR3: TGTGCCAGTAGGACGACAGGGGGCTTTTGGAAGAACACTGAAGCTTTCTTT. It codes for CASRTTGGFWKNTEAFF.

This clonotype has a handful of counts. The V call is TRBV12-3 or TRBV12-4, the J call TRBJ2-2; D remains ambiguous. This CDR3 contains 13 residues. V was shortened by 6 bases and J by 6 bases, with 11 bases between the two germline ends. CDR3 sequence (DNA): TGTGCCAGCAGCTTTGTCGCCCCCGGGGAGCTGTTTTTT. This gives the protein CASSFVAPGELFF.

This clonotype was seen a handful of times. This chain links TRBV20-1 with TRBJ2-7; possibly TRBD2 for D (6 bases). The CDR3 consists of 15 residues. In germline, CDR1 is DFQATT, CDR2 SNEGSKA (reference sequence). V lost 3 bases and J lost 3, with 18 bases in between. The CDR3 DNA reads as TGCAGTGCTAGGGAGCCCGGGCGGGAACTCTACGAGCAGTACTTC. As protein: CSAREPGRELYEQYF.

This clonotype was detected a few times. The chain uses TRBV3-1 and TRBJ2-1, with TRBD2 as a possible D gene (6 bases). Germline loops: CDR1 LGHDT, CDR2 YNNKEL (reference sequence). The CDR3 spans 17 residues. Trimming pared 0 bases from V and 6 bases from J, leaving 18 bases between. The CDR3 region has the DNA TGTGCCAGCAGCCAAGAGCGGCTCCTAGCGAACTCCAATGAGCAGTTCTTC. This codes for CASSQERLLANSNEQFF.

The gene calls are TRBV10-3 and TRBJ2-1; the match to TRBD2 covers 7 bases. Unmatched junction bases numbered 4, after V lost 6 bases and J lost 5 bases. The CDR3 runs to 13 residues. Germline CDR1 ENHRY, CDR2 SYGVKD. CDR3 nucleotide sequence: TGTGCCATCAGGGGGCGGGAGAACAATGAGCAGTTCTTC. Its translation: CAIRGRENNEQFF.

The rearrangement uses TRBV29-1 and TRBJ2-3, with D unclear. The CDR3 is 13 amino acids. CDR1 is SQVTM, CDR2 ANQGSEA, per germline. Deletions cut 8 bases from V and 1 base from J, with 13 bases between. CDR3 amino acids: CSQAEGGTDTQYF. The CDR3 DNA is TGCAGCCAGGCGGAAGGAGGCACAGATACGCAGTATTTT.

This sequence joins TRBV10-3 and TRBJ2-7, with D possibly TRBD1 on 6 matching bases. Between the trimmed V and J ends, which lost 6 bases and 0 bases, there was a span of 15 bases. Germline V gene sequence: CDR1 ENHRY, CDR2 SYGVKD. The CDR3 runs 15 residues. CDR3 coding DNA: TGTGCCATCAGGGCCGGGACAACCAGCTCCTACGAGCAGTACTTC. It codes for CAIRAGTTSSYEQYF.

This clonotype has a handful of counts. The chain joins TRBV7-9 to TRBJ1-2; D uncertain. The CDR3 extends over 13 amino acids. CDR1 is SEHNR, CDR2 FQNEAQ, per germline (reference sequence). V lost 8 bases and J 6 bases, leaving 16 bases between the germline ends. CDR3 bases: TGTGCCAGCCACAAGTCCGACGGGAATGGCTACACCTTC. It is translated as CASHKSDGNGYTF.

The sample holds a few counts of this clonotype. An end of the junction does not agree with germline; a read error may underlie this. This chain joins TRBV20-1 and TRBJ1-2, with 7 bases fitting TRBD1. The CDR3 length is 9 residues. Germline assignment: CDR1 DFQATT and CDR2 SNEGSKA (reference sequence). This chain's CDR3 is CSASPDRNF. In nucleotides, the CDR3 is TGCAGTGCTAGCCCGGACAGGAACTTC.

The chain joins TRBV6-5 to TRBJ1-2; D gene ambiguous. The CDR3 has 11 amino acids. Per the germline V gene, CDR1 is MNHEY and CDR2 is SVGAGI. Deletions cut 8 bases from V and 6 bases from J, with 10 bases between. CDR3 in amino acids: CASVQDNGYTF. The CDR3 nucleotides read TGTGCCAGCGTCCAAGATAATGGCTACACCTTC.

The sample holds many counts of this clonotype. The V and J genes are TRBV30 and TRBJ2-5; 7 bases are a match to TRBD1. The junction had 6 bases not matched to a gene; V was cut back by 7 bases and J by 4 bases. This CDR3 region has 12 residues. CDR1 is GTSNPN, CDR2 SVGIG, per germline (reference sequence). CDR3 nucleotide sequence: TGTGCCTTAGACAGGGAATCAGAGACCCAGTACTTC. This gives the protein CALDRESETQYF.

This clonotype was observed a handful of times. The chain combines TRBV24-1 with TRBJ1-5; D is uncertain. CDR1 and CDR2 (germline): KGHDR, SFDVKD. There are 12 residues in the CDR3. V was cut by 6 bases and J by 7 bases, with 9 bases left in between. The DNA of the CDR3 is TGTGCCACCAGTTCGACCGGGCAGCCCCAGCATTTT. Amino acid sequence: CATSSTGQPQHF.